Listed below are T cell receptor beta chains from one sample, sequenced in a study of T-cell memory formation after mild COVID-19. TCRdb re-derived calls from the 5' RACE reads in MiXCR, one entry per CDR3 protein. The sample includes around 390,000 distinct CDR3 sequences, 16% seen only once; the top ten take about a fifth. Sequencing was carried out using PBMCs or a T cell subset sorted from them (not recorded which). These receptors all come from a man aged 18 to 29 who had mild COVID-19 (a few samples of this study predate the infection). Cell type and time point are not known. The CDR3 runs from the conserved cysteine through the conserved F or W. The D gene is left open where the match is weak. Clone sizes are given selectively: once, few, many, or a class where the clone is expanded.

>TRBV18|.|few|14|TRBJ2-1
CASSPRTGENEQFF
TGTGCCAGCTCACCAAGAACAGGTGAGAATGAGCAGTTCTTC
>TRBV20-1|.|.|18|TRBJ2-2
CSASRPRQRPMGAGELFF
TGCAGTGCTAGTCGTCCTAGACAGCGCCCTATGGGGGCCGGGGAGCTGTTTTTT
>TRBV11-2|.|few|14|TRBJ1-6
CASSSNRGRPPLHF
TGTGCCAGCAGCTCAAATAGGGGGAGGCCACCCCTCCACTTT
>TRBV24-1|.|few|16|TRBJ1-3
CATSDFDGPSGNTIYF
TGTGCCACCAGTGATTTCGACGGGCCGTCTGGAAACACCATATATTTT
>TRBV2|.|.|13|TRBJ2-4
CASSEPGPNIQYF
TGTGCCAGCAGTGAACCGGGACCGAACATTCAGTACTTC
>TRBV20-1|TRBD1|few|16|TRBJ1-1
CSASLVAPNRGTEAFF
TGCAGTGCTAGCCTCGTCGCCCCAAACAGGGGCACTGAAGCTTTCTTT
>TRBV12-3/TRBV12-4|TRBD1|few|18|TRBJ2-3
CASSTRDRGRSRADTQYF
TGTGCCAGCAGTACTAGGGACAGGGGGCGTTCCCGGGCAGATACGCAGTATTTT
>TRBV12-3/TRBV12-4|TRBD2|.|14|TRBJ2-1
CASSLRGGLGEQFF
TGTGCCAGCAGTTTGCGGGGGGGGCTCGGCGAGCAGTTCTTC
>TRBV9|TRBD1|.|14|TRBJ1-1
CASSPQGYNTEAFF
TGTGCCAGCAGCCCACAGGGGTACAACACTGAAGCTTTCTTT
>TRBV4-1|TRBD1|many|16|TRBJ2-1
CASSEQPAGGYNEQFF
TGCGCCAGCAGCGAGCAACCGGCAGGGGGCTACAATGAGCAGTTCTTC
>TRBV6-6|.|.|15|TRBJ2-5
CASSYSRGAQETQYF
TGTGCCAGCAGTTACTCGAGGGGGGCCCAAGAGACCCAGTACTTC
>TRBV7-6|TRBD1|few|15|TRBJ2-5
CASSLLETGVGTQYF
TGTGCCAGCAGCTTACTGGAGACAGGGGTCGGGACCCAGTACTTC
>TRBV7-2|.|few|15|TRBJ2-3
CASRPPGGHTDTQYF
TGTGCCAGCAGACCTCCGGGGGGCCACACAGATACGCAGTATTTT
>TRBV4-3|.|.|15|TRBJ2-4
CASSQVGGPRDIQYF
TGCGCCAGCAGCCAAGTGGGGGGCCCCCGGGACATTCAGTACTTC
>TRBV5-1|.|many|13|TRBJ2-7
CASSLVPGYEQYF
TGCGCCAGCAGCTTGGTTCCAGGGTACGAGCAGTACTTC
>TRBV5-1|.|.|15|TRBJ2-3
CASSLEQGNTDTQYF
TGCGCCAGCAGCTTGGAGCAGGGCAATACAGATACGCAGTATTTT
>TRBV7-9|.|.|15|TRBJ2-1
CASSPKVRERNEQFF
TGTGCCAGCAGCCCCAAGGTTCGGGAGCGAAATGAGCAGTTCTTC
>TRBV15|TRBD1|.|15|TRBJ2-5
CATSDGGQGLPTQYF
TGTGCCACCAGCGACGGGGGACAGGGGTTACCGACCCAGTACTTC
>TRBV5-1|.|.|14|TRBJ2-2
CASSETGYTGELFF
TGCGCCAGCAGCGAAACAGGTTACACCGGGGAGCTGTTTTTT
>TRBV18|TRBD1|.|14|TRBJ1-1
CASSGQTGETEAFF
TGTGCCAGCTCCGGGCAAACAGGGGAAACTGAAGCTTTCTTT
>TRBV4-1|.|many|17|TRBJ2-1
CASSQEMSAASYNEQFF
TGCGCCAGCAGCCAAGAGATGTCAGCGGCGTCCTACAATGAGCAGTTCTTC
>TRBV7-2|TRBD2|.|16|TRBJ2-1
CASSPIGLALHNEQFF
TGTGCCAGCAGCCCGATCGGACTAGCGTTACACAATGAGCAGTTCTTC
>TRBV6-5|TRBD1|few|15|TRBJ2-2
CASSSSGTGAGELFF
TGTGCCAGCAGTAGCTCCGGGACAGGGGCCGGGGAGCTGTTTTTT
>TRBV6-1|TRBD1|few|16|TRBJ1-3
CASSETSTGAGNTIYF
TGTGCCAGCAGTGAAACCTCGACAGGGGCTGGAAACACCATATATTTT
>TRBV29-1|.|.|12|TRBJ2-1
CSVGRGYNEQFF
TGCAGCGTTGGAAGGGGATACAATGAGCAGTTCTTC
>TRBV29-1|TRBD1|few|13|TRBJ2-6
CSGQGPGANVLTF
TGCAGCGGACAGGGTCCCGGGGCCAACGTCCTGACTTTC
>TRBV5-1|TRBD1|few|15|TRBJ1-1
CASTLRGRGGTEAFF
TGCGCCAGTACTCTCAGGGGGCGCGGTGGCACTGAAGCTTTCTTT
>TRBV12-3/TRBV12-4|.|.|13|TRBJ1-2
CASSPITVNGYTF
TGTGCCAGCAGTCCTATCACAGTGAATGGCTACACCTTC
>TRBV4-2|TRBD2|.|15|TRBJ2-1
CASSHGLAGVNEQFF
TGTGCCAGCAGCCATGGACTAGCGGGGGTAAATGAGCAGTTCTTC
>TRBV28|.|.|12|TRBJ1-5
CASRSGGQPQHF
TGTGCCAGCAGGAGCGGGGGGCAGCCCCAGCATTTT
>TRBV5-1|.|.|15|TRBJ1-1
CASSRDRPRDTEAFF
TGCGCCAGCAGCCGTGACAGACCTCGGGATACTGAAGCTTTCTTT
>TRBV4-1|TRBD1|.|17|TRBJ2-2
CASSQNPGTVNTGELFF
TGCGCCAGCAGCCAGAATCCCGGGACAGTGAACACCGGGGAGCTGTTTTTT
>TRBV5-6|.|.|14|TRBJ1-2
CASSLVGGRSGYTF
TGTGCCAGCAGCTTGGTAGGGGGGCGAAGTGGCTACACCTTC
>TRBV5-1|.|few|16|TRBJ2-5
CASSLVPSGTQETQYF
TGCGCCAGCAGCTTGGTCCCATCGGGGACCCAAGAGACCCAGTACTTC
>TRBV4-1|.|.|14|TRBJ2-1
CASSHPGQADEQFF
TGCGCCAGCAGCCACCCGGGACAAGCAGATGAGCAGTTCTTC
>TRBV7-2|TRBD1|.|15|TRBJ2-1
CASSRTGDTYNEQLF
TGTGCCAGCAGCCGGACAGGGGACACCTACAATGAGCAGTTATTC
>TRBV10-2|.|few|15|TRBJ2-5
CASSEPPGLGETQYF
TGCGCCAGCAGTGAGCCGCCGGGCCTGGGGGAGACCCAGTACTTC
>TRBV15|.|few|15|TRBJ2-5
CATSRRDPDLETQYF
TGTGCCACCAGCAGAAGGGACCCAGATCTGGAGACCCAGTACTTC
>TRBV24-1|.|.|13|TRBJ2-2
CATKLGDTGELFF
TGTGCCACTAAGTTGGGGGACACCGGGGAGCTGTTTTTT
>TRBV5-1|.|.|16|TRBJ2-2
CASSFLEGEGTGELFF
TGCGCCAGCAGCTTCTTGGAAGGAGAGGGCACCGGGGAGCTGTTTTTT